This TCR beta chain was sequenced for a study of T cell responses to AZD1222 COVID-19 vaccine. General study points: Spike-spanning, vaccine-associated CD4 TCRs were dominant at 160-218 and 743-854.

As to this clone: The antigen is undetermined.

Profiling relied on immunoSEQ multiplex PCR, and the TCRdb table lists in-frame clones only, not all of them. The sample lists 150,000 to 200,000 clones; about 92% were seen once. Sequenced material: peripheral blood, taken on day 0 of AZD1222 vaccination. The source is an adult in good health.

DNA of the CDR3: TGTGCCAGCAGACCCACAGGGTCCTACGAGCAGTACTTC. This gives the protein CASRPTGSYEQYF. The chain recombines TRBV12-3 or TRBV12-4 with TRBJ2-7; tentative D call: TRBD1 (6 bases). CDR3 length: 13 amino acids. The germline V and J ends were trimmed by 6 bases and 1 base, with 10 bases remaining between them.